Shown below are 3 T cell receptor beta chains from a single sample sequenced in a study of human T cells and chemical hapten exposure. Time point noted: patch test 3, about 24 weeks after DPC sensitization. Treatment described: therapeutic diphenylcyclopropenone sensitization with weekly scalp DPC. From the RACE reads, TCRdb called clonotypes with MiXCR, one entry per CDR3 protein. The sample records over 70,000 distinct CDR3 sequences, about a tenth being singletons. The sequences come from whole blood, collected in connection with sensitization to the hapten diphenylcyclopropenone (DPC). The receptors were gathered from a woman between 25 and 40 years old with alopecia areata. Some clones in this sample may be carry-over from other donors' samples.

This clonotype was detected many times. This chain uses TRBV12-3 or TRBV12-4 with TRBJ1-1; D remains ambiguous. The V gene lost 6 bases and the J gene lost 3 bases, with 11 bases spanning the gap. The CDR3 loop spans 13 amino acids. DNA of the CDR3: TGTGCCAGCAGCTACGAGCGGGACACTGAAGCTTTCTTT. This codes for CASSYERDTEAFF.

The rearrangement joins TRBV28 to TRBJ2-6, with D tentatively TRBD2 (6 bases). V was shortened by 4 bases and J by 3 bases, with 7 bases between the two germline ends. CDR1 and CDR2 (germline): MDHEN, SYDVKM. The CDR3 is 14 residues long. CDR3 residues: CASSWGVGANVLTF. In nucleotides, the CDR3 is TGTGCCAGCAGTTGGGGGGTTGGGGCCAACGTCCTGACTTTC. The complete variable domain, with remaining parts taken from reference TRBV28 and TRBJ2-6, reads DVKVTQSSRYLVKRTGEKVFLECVQDMDHENMFWYRQDPGLGLRLIYFSYDVKMKEKGDIPEGYSVSREKKERFSLILESASTNQTSMYLCASSWGVGANVLTFGAGSRLTVL.

This clonotype has at least ten counts. V usage is TRBV6-2 or TRBV6-3 and J usage is TRBJ1-1, with D unresolved. The CDR3 has 17 residues. The V end lost 7 bases, the J end lost 3 bases, and 24 bases lay between the germline ends. Germline V gene data show CDR1 as MNHEY and CDR2 as SVGEGT. CDR3 region: CASTPLVARDGDTEAFF. The CDR3 bases are TGTGCCAGCACCCCACTTGTGGCAAGGGATGGTGACACTGAAGCTTTCTTT.